This T cell receptor (beta chain) was documented in a study of blood T cell repertoires in COVID-19. Across the study: COVID-19 samples from acute and convalescent phases originated in the United States, Italy and Spain.

Assay used: immunoSEQ multiplex PCR; TCRdb lists only in-frame clones, some missing. Of approximately 150,000 clones detected, around 90% appear once; the ten largest clones hold around 1.6%. The V gene lost 5 bases and the J gene lost 4 bases, with 11 bases spanning the gap. The CDR3 runs 13 residues. Germline CDR1 and CDR2: SGHVS and FNYEAQ. This TCR came from a human donor in a cohort sampled during active COVID-19. This rearrangement joins TRBV7-6 to TRBJ2-5; tentative D call: TRBD2 (6 bases). Material: peripheral blood. CDR3 in DNA: TGTGCCAGCAGCACGGGACTCCGAGAGACCCAGTACTTC. Translated: CASSTGLRETQYF.